The T cell receptor (beta chain) described here comes from a study of blood T cell repertoires in COVID-19. Across the study: Sites in the United States, Italy and Spain provided acute and convalescent COVID-19 samples.

Trimming pared 1 base from V and 4 bases from J, leaving 13 bases between. CDR3 length equals 15 residues. Germline V lookup: CDR1 MGHRA, CDR2 YSYEKL. Study processing details: Amplification from reference gene primers served as the basis for estimated nucleated cell counts. Sequencing was performed with immunoSEQ multiplex PCR; in TCRdb, only in-frame clones are kept and a portion is missing. D and trimming come from the DNA, and the V and J calls and clone size come from that table. The repertoire includes 280,000 or so clones, about 90% of them detected once, and 2% to 2.5% sits in the top ten. This chain uses TRBV4-1 with TRBJ1-1; D gene unclear. This TCR derives from a woman aged 25-40 years who had recovered from COVID-19. The sample comprised peripheral blood. CDR3 sequence reads: CASSQGPAPGTEAFF. CDR3 sequence (DNA): TGCGCCAGCAGCCAAGGCCCGGCCCCGGGCACTGAAGCTTTCTTT.